Here is one T cell receptor (beta chain) with its context. In the original analysis: How many nucleated cells were present was estimated from reference gene primer amplification. Assay: immunoSEQ multiplex PCR; the TCRdb copy retains only in-frame clones and omits some. Clonal size and the V and J genes are those of that table, whereas D and trimming came from the DNA. The sample has about 160,000 clones; around 86% are singletons. This CDR3 is 14 amino acids long. Germline-derived CDR1 and CDR2 are LNHDA and SQIVND (reference sequence). J gave up 4 bases and V 5 bases, and 5 bases lay outside the gene matches. The data are from a study of blood T cell repertoires in COVID-19. Across the whole study: Researchers got acute and convalescent COVID-19 samples from the United States, Italy and Spain. T cells, B-cell-depleted T cells, or PBMCs supplied cDNA or gDNA.

Seattle patients were enrolled while actively infected and followed longitudinally. The chain couples TRBV19 to TRBJ1-2; 9 bases map to TRBD1. The sequenced sample consisted of peripheral blood. This TCR was recovered from a man in his sixties with COVID-19, enrolled during active disease. The CDR3 DNA sequence: TGTGCCAGTAGTTACGGACAGGGGTCCTATGGCTACACCTTC. Residues: CASSYGQGSYGYTF.